Listed below are T cell receptor beta chains from one sample, sequenced in a study of blood T cell repertoires in COVID-19. Using immunoSEQ multiplex PCR, the repertoire was profiled, and TCRdb retains in-frame clones only, with some absent. The profile covers over 45,000 clones, with around four fifths appearing a single time and roughly 7% taken by the ten largest. The sample was peripheral blood. These receptors came from a man aged 35-49 years with acute or convalescent COVID-19. CDR3s include the opening cysteine and the closing phenylalanine or tryptophan. The order of the fields is J gene, clone size, V gene, D gene, CDR3 protein, CDR3 DNA. A D gene is named only where the DNA matches it firmly. Size tells how often a clone was seen (once, few, many) or the class of an expanded clone, and some rows leave it out.

>TRBJ2-7|NA|TRBV7-9|TRBD1
CASSSGQGYYEQYF
TGTGCCAGCAGCTCAGGACAGGGATACTACGAGCAGTACTTC
>TRBJ1-3|NA|TRBV27|NA
CASSLRGGKVMGNTIYF
TGTGCCAGCAGTTTAAGGGGGGGGAAAGTTATGGGAAACACCATATATTTT
>TRBJ2-7|NA|TRBV2|NA
CASRQRGGQYF
TGTGCCAGCAGACAACGAGGTGGGCAGTACTTC
>TRBJ2-7|NA|TRBV5-1|TRBD1
CASSRGQGSLGGLAAYEQYF
TGCGCCAGCAGCCGCGGACAGGGAAGTCTTGGGGGTCTAGCCGCCTACGAGCAGTACTTC
>TRBJ2-5|NA|TRBV4-1|TRBD2
CASSQLPLTWTSGTQETQYF
TGCGCCAGCAGCCAATTACCGCTGACTTGGACTAGCGGGACCCAAGAGACCCAGTACTTC
>TRBJ1-5|few|TRBV4-3|NA
CASSQELAIAGNQPQHF
TGCGCCAGCAGCCAAGAGTTAGCGATAGCGGGCAATCAGCCCCAGCATTTT
>TRBJ2-7|NA|TRBV5-4|TRBD2
CASSLTSGGANEQYF
TGTGCCAGCAGCTTGACTAGCGGGGGGGCCAACGAGCAGTACTTC
>TRBJ1-6|once|TRBV29-1|TRBD1
CSVGKGTGDSPLHF
TGCAGCGTTGGAAAGGGGACAGGGGATTCACCCCTCCACTTT
>TRBJ2-3|NA|TRBV5-1|NA
CASSFWGRDTQYF
TGCGCCAGCAGCTTTTGGGGGAGGGATACGCAGTATTTT
>TRBJ2-3|NA|TRBV6-2/TRBV6-3|TRBD2
CASSSGRLAGADTQYF
TGTGCCAGCAGTTCCGGAAGGCTAGCGGGGGCCGATACGCAGTATTTT
>TRBJ2-6|NA|TRBV9|NA
CASSARSRGPSGANVLTF
TGTGCCAGCAGCGCCAGATCCAGGGGCCCGTCTGGGGCCAACGTCCTGACTTTC
>TRBJ2-4|NA|TRBV19|NA
CASSPRGRNIQYF
TGTGCCAGTAGTCCTCGGGGGAGAAACATTCAGTACTTC
>TRBJ2-2|NA|TRBV19|NA
CASAFTGRTGELFF
TGTGCCAGTGCCTTTACAGGGCGGACCGGGGAGCTGTTTTTT
>TRBJ1-2|NA|TRBV30|TRBD1
CAWSRRQGNYGYTF
TGTGCCTGGAGCAGGAGACAGGGTAACTATGGCTACACCTTC
>TRBJ1-2|NA|TRBV28|TRBD1
CASSEQGAGKSYGYTF
TGTGCCAGCAGTGAACAGGGGGCCGGGAAGAGTTATGGCTACACCTTC
>TRBJ1-1|NA|TRBV6-6|NA
CASGRGNTEAFF
TGTGCCAGCGGTAGGGGGAACACTGAAGCTTTCTTT
>TRBJ2-7|NA|TRBV11-2|TRBD1
CASGHDRDGYEQYF
TGTGCCAGCGGACACGACAGGGACGGTTACGAGCAGTACTTC
>TRBJ1-3|NA|TRBV6-7|NA
CASPMTETGNTIYF
TGTGCCAGCCCTATGACAGAGACTGGAAACACCATATATTTT
>TRBJ1-2|NA|TRBV4-1|TRBD1
CASSHTDRDGSSPHGYTF
TGCGCCAGCAGCCACACGGACAGGGATGGCTCCAGCCCTCATGGCTACACCTTC
>TRBJ2-6|once|TRBV10-3|TRBD1
CAISETGAGGANVLTF
TGTGCCATCAGTGAGACAGGGGCAGGTGGGGCCAACGTCCTGACTTTC
>TRBJ2-5|once|TRBV18|TRBD1
CASSPLPGQGETQYF
TGTGCCAGCTCACCACTACCGGGACAGGGTGAGACCCAGTACTTC
>TRBJ2-7|NA|TRBV2|NA
CASSPQRYEQYF
TGTGCCAGCAGTCCCCAGCGGTACGAGCAGTACTTC
>TRBJ2-7|NA|TRBV24-1|TRBD2
CATRPSGGAYEQYF
TGTGCCACCAGGCCTAGCGGGGGGGCCTACGAGCAGTACTTC
>TRBJ1-1|few|TRBV9|NA
CASSVEAGNTEAFF
TGTGCCAGCAGCGTTGAGGCGGGGAACACTGAAGCTTTCTTT
>TRBJ1-3|NA|TRBV2|NA
CASSEQGAGNTIYF
TGTGCCAGCAGTGAGCAAGGGGCCGGAAACACCATATATTTT
>TRBJ2-3|once|TRBV5-1|TRBD2
CASSLGILAGGGDTQYF
TGCGCCAGCAGCTTGGGGATACTAGCGGGGGGCGGAGATACGCAGTATTTT
>TRBJ1-2|few|TRBV19|TRBD1
CASNRPGTGAPYGYTF
TGTGCCAGTAATCGACCTGGGACAGGGGCCCCTTATGGCTACACCTTC
>TRBJ2-7|NA|TRBV12-3/TRBV12-4|NA
CASSYGSSYEQYF
TGTGCCAGCAGTTATGGTAGCTCCTACGAGCAGTACTTC
>TRBJ1-5|NA|TRBV3-1/TRBV3-2|NA
CASSHLDQPQHF
TGTGCCAGCAGCCATCTCGATCAGCCCCAGCATTTT
>TRBJ1-2|NA|TRBV5-4|NA
CASSLGRRDYGYTF
TGTGCCAGCAGCTTGGGCCGTCGAGACTATGGCTACACCTTC
>TRBJ2-7|NA|TRBV7-2|TRBD1
CASSWGQGSYEQYF
TGTGCCAGCAGCTGGGGACAGGGGTCCTACGAGCAGTACTTC
>TRBJ1-2|NA|TRBV6-5|TRBD1
CASKLKDRVSF
TGTGCCAGCAAACTGAAAGACAGGGTCTCCTTC
>TRBJ1-2|NA|TRBV11-1|NA
CASSFGHDYGYTF
TGTGCCAGCAGCTTCGGACATGACTATGGCTACACCTTC